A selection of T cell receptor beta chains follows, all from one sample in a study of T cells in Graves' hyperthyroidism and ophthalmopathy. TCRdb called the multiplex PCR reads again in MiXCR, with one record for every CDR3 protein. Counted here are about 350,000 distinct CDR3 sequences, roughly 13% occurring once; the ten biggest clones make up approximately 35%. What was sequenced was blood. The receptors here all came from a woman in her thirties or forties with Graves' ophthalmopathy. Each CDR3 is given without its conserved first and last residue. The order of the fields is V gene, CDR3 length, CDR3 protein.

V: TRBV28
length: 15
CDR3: ASSPIGAAESGNTIY

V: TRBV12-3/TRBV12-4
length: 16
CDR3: ASSFGQGGAVSNQPQH

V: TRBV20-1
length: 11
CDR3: SARDWVGDTQY

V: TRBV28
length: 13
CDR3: ASSSFRGGIYGYT

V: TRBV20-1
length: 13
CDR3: SAAGRRGGTDTQY

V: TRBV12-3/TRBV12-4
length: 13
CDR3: ASSSPSRGPVEQF

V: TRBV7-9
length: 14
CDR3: ASSHRDRGNTGELF

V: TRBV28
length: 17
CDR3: ASSLAGRYGTGDSYEQY

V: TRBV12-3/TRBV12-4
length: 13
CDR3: AGSLVGGARQPQH

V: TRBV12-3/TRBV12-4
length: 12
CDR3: ASSVLPGVYGYT

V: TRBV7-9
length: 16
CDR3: ASSQPRQGGFYGTETF

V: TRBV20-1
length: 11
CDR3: SARESDTEKLF

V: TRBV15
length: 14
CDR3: ATSRDLGGLQSIQY

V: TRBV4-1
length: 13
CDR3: ASSQEGQSNQPQH

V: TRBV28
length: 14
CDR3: ASSLEVRVVHQPQH

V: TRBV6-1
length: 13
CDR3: ASKPHGGRQETQY

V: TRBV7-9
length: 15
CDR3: ASSLEGGEGPQETQY

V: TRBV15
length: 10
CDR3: ATSGLVNEQF

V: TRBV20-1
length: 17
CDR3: SARDRRASGARGSNEQF

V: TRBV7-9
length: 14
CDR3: ASSPAPSGGYNEQF

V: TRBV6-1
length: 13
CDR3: ASSPYPGLKQPQH

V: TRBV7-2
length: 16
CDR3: ASSYKALGSGRYNEQF

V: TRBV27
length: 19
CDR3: ASSFFPPGLAEEVSYNEQF

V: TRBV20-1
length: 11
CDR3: SAWGLAGSEQF

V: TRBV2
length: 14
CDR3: ASRENRGRGTGELF

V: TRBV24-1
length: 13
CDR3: ATSDLGTATGELF

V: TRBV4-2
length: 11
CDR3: ASSPNAVSEQY

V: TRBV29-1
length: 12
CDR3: SVLGDRDQETQY

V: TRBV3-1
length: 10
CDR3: ASSQGGLPLH

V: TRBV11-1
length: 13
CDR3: ASSPARDRVVEQF

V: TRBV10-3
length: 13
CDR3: AISEMAGPNQPQH

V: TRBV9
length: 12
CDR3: ASSVDSVNTEAF